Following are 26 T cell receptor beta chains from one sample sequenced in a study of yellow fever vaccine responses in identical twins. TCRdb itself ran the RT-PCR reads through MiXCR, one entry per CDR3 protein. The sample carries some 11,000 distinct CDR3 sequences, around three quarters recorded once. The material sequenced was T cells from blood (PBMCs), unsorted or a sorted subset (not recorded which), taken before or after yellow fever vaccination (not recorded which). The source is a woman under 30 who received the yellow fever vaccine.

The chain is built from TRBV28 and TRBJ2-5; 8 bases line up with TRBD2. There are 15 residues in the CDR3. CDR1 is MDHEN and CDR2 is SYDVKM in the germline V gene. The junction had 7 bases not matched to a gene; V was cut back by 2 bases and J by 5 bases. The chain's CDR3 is CASSLGLAVAETQYF. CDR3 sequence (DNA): TGTGCCAGCAGTTTAGGACTAGCAGTCGCCGAGACCCAGTACTTC.

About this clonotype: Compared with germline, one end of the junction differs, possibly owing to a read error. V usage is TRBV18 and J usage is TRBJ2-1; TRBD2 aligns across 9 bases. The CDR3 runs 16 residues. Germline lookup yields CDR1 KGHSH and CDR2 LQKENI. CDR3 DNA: TGCGCCAGCTCACTGGGTCCTAGCGGGACCTACAATGAGCAGTTCTTC. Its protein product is CASSLGPSGTYNEQFF.

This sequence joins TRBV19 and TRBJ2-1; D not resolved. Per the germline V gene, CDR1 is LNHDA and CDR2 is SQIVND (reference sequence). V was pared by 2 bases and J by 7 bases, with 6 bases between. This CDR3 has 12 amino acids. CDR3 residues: CASSIIGNEQFF. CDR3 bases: TGTGCCAGTAGTATAATAGGGAATGAGCAGTTCTTC.

CDR3 DNA: TGTGCCAGCAGCTTCGGGGGGTCCTACGAGCAGTACTTC. This gives the protein CASSFGGSYEQYF. The V and J genes are TRBV7-6 and TRBJ2-7, with 7 positions matching TRBD2. The ends lost 3 bases at V and 1 base at J; junction bases unmatched: 0. This CDR3 contains 13 residues. CDR1 and CDR2 from the germline V gene are SGHVS and FNYEAQ.

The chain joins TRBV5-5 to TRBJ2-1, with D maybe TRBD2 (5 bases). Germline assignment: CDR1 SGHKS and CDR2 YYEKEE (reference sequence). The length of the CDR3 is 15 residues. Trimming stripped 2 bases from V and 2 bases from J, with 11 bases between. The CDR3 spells CASSFASGAYNEQFF. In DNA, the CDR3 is TGTGCCAGCAGCTTCGCCAGCGGCGCCTACAATGAGCAGTTCTTC.

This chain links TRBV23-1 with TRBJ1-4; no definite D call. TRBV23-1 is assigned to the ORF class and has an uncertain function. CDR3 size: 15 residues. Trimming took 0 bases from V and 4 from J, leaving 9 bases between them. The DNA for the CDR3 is TGCGCCAGCAGTCAATCCGGGTGCCATAATGAAAAACTGTTTTTT. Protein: CASSQSGCHNEKLFF.

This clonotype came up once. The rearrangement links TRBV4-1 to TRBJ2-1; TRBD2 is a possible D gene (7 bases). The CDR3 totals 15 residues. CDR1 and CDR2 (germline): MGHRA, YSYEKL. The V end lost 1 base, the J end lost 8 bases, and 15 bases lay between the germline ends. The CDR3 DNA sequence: TGCGCCAGCAGCCAAGGGGGGGGCCTATCGCATGAGCAGTTCTTC. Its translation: CASSQGGGLSHEQFF.

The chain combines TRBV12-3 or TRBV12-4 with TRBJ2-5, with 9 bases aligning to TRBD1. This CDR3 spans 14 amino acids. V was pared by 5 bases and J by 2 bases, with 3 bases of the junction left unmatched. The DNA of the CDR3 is TGTGCCAGCAGTGAGGACAGGGGACAAGAGACCCAGTACTTC. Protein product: CASSEDRGQETQYF.

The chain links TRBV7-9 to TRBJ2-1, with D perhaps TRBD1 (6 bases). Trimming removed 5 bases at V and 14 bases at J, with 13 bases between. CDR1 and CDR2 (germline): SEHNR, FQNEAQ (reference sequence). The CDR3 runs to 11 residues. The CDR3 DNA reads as TGTGCCAGCAGCCAGGACAGTCTGAAGTTCTTC. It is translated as CASSQDSLKFF.

The CDR3 sequence is CATSLTSGGANEQFF. In DNA form, the CDR3 reads TGTGCCACCAGCCTGACTAGCGGGGGGGCCAATGAGCAGTTCTTC. The chain is built from TRBV15 and TRBJ2-1; the match to TRBD2 covers 14 bases. CDR3 length: 15 amino acids. The ends lost 5 bases at V and 6 bases at J; junction bases unmatched: 3. Germline V gene lookup returns CDR1 LNHNV and CDR2 YYDKDF (reference sequence).

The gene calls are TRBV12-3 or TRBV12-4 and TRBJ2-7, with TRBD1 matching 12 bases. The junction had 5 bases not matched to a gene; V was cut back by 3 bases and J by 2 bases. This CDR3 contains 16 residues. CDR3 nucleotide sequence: TGTGCCAGCAGTTTGGGGACAGGGGGCGACCCCTACGAGCAGTACTTC. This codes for CASSLGTGGDPYEQYF.

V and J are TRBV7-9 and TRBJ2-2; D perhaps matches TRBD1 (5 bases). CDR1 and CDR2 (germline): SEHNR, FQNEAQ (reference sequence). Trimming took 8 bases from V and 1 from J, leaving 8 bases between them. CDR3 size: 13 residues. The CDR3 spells CASEDRNTGELFF. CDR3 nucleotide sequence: TGTGCCAGCGAAGACAGGAACACCGGGGAGCTGTTTTTT.

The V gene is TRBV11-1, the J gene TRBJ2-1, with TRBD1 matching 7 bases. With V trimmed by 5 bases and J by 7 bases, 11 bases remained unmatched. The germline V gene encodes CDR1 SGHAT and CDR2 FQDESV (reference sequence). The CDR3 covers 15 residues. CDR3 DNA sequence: TGTGCCAGCAGCACCACCGGGACAGAAGCAAATGAGCAGTTCTTC. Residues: CASSTTGTEANEQFF. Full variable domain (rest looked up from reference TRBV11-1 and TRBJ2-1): EAEVAQSPRYKITEKSQAVAFWCDPISGHATLYWYRQILGQGPELLVQFQDESVVDDSQLPKDRFSAERLKGVDSTLKIQPAELGDSAMYLCASSTTGTEANEQFFGPGTRLTVL.

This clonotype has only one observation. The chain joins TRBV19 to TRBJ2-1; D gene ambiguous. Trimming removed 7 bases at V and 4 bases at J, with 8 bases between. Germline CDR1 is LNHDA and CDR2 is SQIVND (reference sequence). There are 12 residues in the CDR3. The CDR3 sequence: CASMAEYNEQFF. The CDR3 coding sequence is TGTGCCAGTATGGCAGAGTACAATGAGCAGTTCTTC.

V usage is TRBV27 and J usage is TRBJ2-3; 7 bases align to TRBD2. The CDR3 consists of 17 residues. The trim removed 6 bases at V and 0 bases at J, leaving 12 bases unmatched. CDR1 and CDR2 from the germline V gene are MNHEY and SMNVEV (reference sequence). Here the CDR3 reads CASSSPGGAGSTDTQYF. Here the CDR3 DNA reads TGTGCCAGCAGCTCCCCGGGGGGTGCGGGGAGCACAGATACGCAGTATTTT.

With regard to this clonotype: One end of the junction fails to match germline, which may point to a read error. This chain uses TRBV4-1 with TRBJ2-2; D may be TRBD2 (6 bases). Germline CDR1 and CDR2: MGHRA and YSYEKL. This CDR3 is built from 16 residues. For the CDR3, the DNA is TGCGCCAGCAGCCAAGGACTAGGGATGAACCCCGGGGAGCTGTTTTTT. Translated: CASSQGLGMNPGELFF.

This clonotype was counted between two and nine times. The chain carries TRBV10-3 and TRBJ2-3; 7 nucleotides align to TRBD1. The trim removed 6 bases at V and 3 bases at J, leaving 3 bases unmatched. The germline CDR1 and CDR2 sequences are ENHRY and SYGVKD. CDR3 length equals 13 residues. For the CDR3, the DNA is TGTGCCATCAGAGGGACAGAAACAGATACGCAGTATTTT. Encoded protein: CAIRGTETDTQYF.

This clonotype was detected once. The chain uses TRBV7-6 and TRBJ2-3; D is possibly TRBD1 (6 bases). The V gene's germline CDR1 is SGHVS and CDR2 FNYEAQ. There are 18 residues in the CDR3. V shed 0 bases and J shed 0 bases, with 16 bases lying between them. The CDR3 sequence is CASSLAPGTFTSTDTQYF. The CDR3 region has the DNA TGTGCCAGCAGCTTAGCCCCTGGGACATTTACTAGCACAGATACGCAGTATTTT.

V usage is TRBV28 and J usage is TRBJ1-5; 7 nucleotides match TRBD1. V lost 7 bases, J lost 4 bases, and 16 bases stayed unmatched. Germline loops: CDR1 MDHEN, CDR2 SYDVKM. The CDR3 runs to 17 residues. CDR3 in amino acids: CASTSQGQGWWNQPQHF. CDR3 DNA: TGTGCCAGCACCTCACAGGGGCAGGGTTGGTGGAATCAGCCCCAGCATTTT. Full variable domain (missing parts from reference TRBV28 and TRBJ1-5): DVKVTQSSRYLVKRTGEKVFLECVQDMDHENMFWYRQDPGLGLRLIYFSYDVKMKEKGDIPEGYSVSREKKERFSLILESASTNQTSMYLCASTSQGQGWWNQPQHFGDGTRLSIL.

The CDR3 reads CASSFPPPTSGITDTQYF. In DNA, the CDR3 is TGTGCCAGCAGCTTCCCACCGCCGACTAGCGGGATCACAGATACGCAGTATTTT. The rearrangement links TRBV11-1 to TRBJ2-3; TRBD2 matches 11 bases. CDR3 length: 18 amino acids. In germline, CDR1 is SGHAT, CDR2 FQDESV (reference sequence). V dropped 3 bases and J dropped 2; count of bases not matched to a gene: 10.

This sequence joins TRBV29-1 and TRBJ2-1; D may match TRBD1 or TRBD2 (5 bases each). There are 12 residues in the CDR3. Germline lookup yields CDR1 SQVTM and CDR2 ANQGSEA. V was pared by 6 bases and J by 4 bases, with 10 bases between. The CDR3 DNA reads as TGCAGCGTCCCTGGGGGATACAATGAGCAGTTCTTC. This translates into CSVPGGYNEQFF.

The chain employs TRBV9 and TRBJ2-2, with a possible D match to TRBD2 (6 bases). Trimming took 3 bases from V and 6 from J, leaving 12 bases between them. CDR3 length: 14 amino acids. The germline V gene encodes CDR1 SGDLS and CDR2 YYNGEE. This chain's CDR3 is CASSEPLAPGELFF. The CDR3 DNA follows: TGTGCCAGCAGCGAACCCCTAGCGCCCGGGGAGCTGTTTTTT. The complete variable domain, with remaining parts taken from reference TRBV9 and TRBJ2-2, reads DSGVTQTPKHLITATGQRVTLRCSPRSGDLSVYWYQQSLDQGLQFLIQYYNGEERAKGNILERFSAQQFPDLHSELNLSSLELGDSALYFCASSEPLAPGELFFGEGSRLTVL.

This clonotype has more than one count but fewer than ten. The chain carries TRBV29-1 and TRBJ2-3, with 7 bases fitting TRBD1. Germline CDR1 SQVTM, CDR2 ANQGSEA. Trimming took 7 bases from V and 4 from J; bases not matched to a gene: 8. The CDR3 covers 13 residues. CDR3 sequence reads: CSGTTGSSDTQYF. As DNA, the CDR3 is TGCAGCGGGACGACAGGGAGCTCAGATACGCAGTATTTT.

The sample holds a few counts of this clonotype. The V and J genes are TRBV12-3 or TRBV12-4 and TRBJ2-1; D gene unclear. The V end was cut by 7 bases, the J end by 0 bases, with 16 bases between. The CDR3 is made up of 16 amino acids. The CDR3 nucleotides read TGTGCCAGCACCGTCGACCATGAAAGCTCCTACAATGAGCAGTTCTTC. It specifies CASTVDHESSYNEQFF.

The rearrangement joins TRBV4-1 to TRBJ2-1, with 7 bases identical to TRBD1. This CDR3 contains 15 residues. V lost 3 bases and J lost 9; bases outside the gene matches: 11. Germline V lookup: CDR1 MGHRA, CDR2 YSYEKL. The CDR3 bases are TGCGCCAGCAGCCAGGCCACAACAGGGGTAACTGAGCAGTTCTTC. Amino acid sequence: CASSQATTGVTEQFF.

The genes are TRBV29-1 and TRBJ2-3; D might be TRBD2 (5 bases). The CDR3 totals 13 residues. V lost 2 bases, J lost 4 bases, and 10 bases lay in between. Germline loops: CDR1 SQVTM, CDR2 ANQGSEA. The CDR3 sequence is CSVEPGFADTQYF. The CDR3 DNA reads TGCAGCGTTGAACCGGGATTTGCAGATACGCAGTATTTT.